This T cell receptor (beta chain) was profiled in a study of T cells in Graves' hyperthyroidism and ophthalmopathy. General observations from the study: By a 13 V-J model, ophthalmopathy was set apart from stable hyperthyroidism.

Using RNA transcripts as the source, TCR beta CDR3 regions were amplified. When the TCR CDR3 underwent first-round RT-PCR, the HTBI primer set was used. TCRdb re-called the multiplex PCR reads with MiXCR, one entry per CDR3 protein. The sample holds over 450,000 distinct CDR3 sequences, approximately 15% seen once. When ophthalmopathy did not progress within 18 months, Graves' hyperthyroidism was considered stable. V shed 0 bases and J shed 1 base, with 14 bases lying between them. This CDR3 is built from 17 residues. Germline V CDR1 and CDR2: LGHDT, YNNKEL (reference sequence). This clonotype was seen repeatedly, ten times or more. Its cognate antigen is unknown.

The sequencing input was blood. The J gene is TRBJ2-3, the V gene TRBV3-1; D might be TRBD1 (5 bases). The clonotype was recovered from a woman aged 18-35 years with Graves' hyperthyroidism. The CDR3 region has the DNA TGTGCCAGCAGCCAAGATCCCCGGCTAGGGGGCACAGATACGCAGTATTTT. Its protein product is CASSQDPRLGGTDTQYF.